A single sample is the source of the 20 T cell receptor beta chains below, sequenced in a study of T cell repertoires in cytomegalovirus infection. TCRdb processed the reads anew with MiXCR; each CDR3 protein has one entry. Here the sample spans some 700,000 distinct CDR3 sequences, roughly a third being singletons. The specimen was PBMCs. The receptors here all came from a human donor in good health (CMV status not recorded). Some clones in this sample may be carry-over from other donors' samples.

This clonotype was picked up many times. The chain is built from TRBV28 and TRBJ1-1; 9 positions agree with TRBD1. V shed 6 bases and J 0 bases; nucleotides not matched to a gene: 2. The length of the CDR3 is 14 residues. The germline CDR1 and CDR2 sequences are MDHEN and SYDVKM. CDR3 DNA sequence: TGTGCCAGCAGCTGGACAGGGGTGAACACTGAAGCTTTCTTT. Protein product: CASSWTGVNTEAFF.

DNA for the CDR3: TGTGCCAGCAGTCCCCCCCTGCTGGCGGGAACGAGTTTCTCCGGGGAGCTGTTTTTT. Its protein product is CASSPPLLAGTSFSGELFF. This chain joins TRBV28 and TRBJ2-2; weak D call: TRBD2 (6 bases). V was pared by 5 bases and J by 6 bases, with 28 bases between. Germline V lookup: CDR1 MDHEN, CDR2 SYDVKM. The CDR3 runs to 19 residues.

The rearrangement links TRBV7-2 to TRBJ2-1; 7 nucleotides agree with TRBD2. The CDR3 sequence is 16 residues long. Germline V lookup: CDR1 SGHTA, CDR2 FQGNSA. With 2 bases clipped from V and 0 bases from J, the junction kept 4 bases outside the gene matches. The CDR3 loop reads CASSLTGGSSYNEQFF. For the CDR3, the DNA is TGTGCCAGCAGCTTAACGGGCGGGAGCTCCTACAATGAGCAGTTCTTC. Based on the CDR3 plus reference TRBV7-2 and TRBJ2-1, the full variable domain is GAGVSQSPSNKVTEKGKDVELRCDPISGHTALYWYRQSLGQGLEFLIYFQGNSAPDKSGLPSDRFSAERTGGSVSTLTIQRTQQEDSAVYLCASSLTGGSSYNEQFFGPGTRLTVL.

The chain uses TRBV12-3 or TRBV12-4 and TRBJ1-1, with 8 bases lining up with TRBD1. The CDR3 has 16 amino acids. Trimming at V came to 6 bases and at J to 4 bases, leaving 13 bases not matched to a gene. CDR3 loop: CASSPPTGAAGTEAFF. CDR3 nucleotide sequence: TGTGCCAGCAGCCCCCCGACAGGGGCCGCGGGCACTGAAGCTTTCTTT.

This clonotype was counted only a few times. The chain couples TRBV28 to TRBJ1-1, with D uncertain. Germline V gene sequence: CDR1 MDHEN, CDR2 SYDVKM. V lost 8 bases and J 4 bases, leaving 14 bases between the germline ends. This CDR3 is built from 13 residues. The CDR3 loop reads CASYRVSVTEAFF. The DNA for the CDR3 is TGTGCCAGCTACCGGGTGAGCGTCACTGAAGCTTTCTTT.

This clonotype was seen a few times. The chain is built from TRBV7-2 and TRBJ2-5; weak D call: TRBD2 (6 bases). CDR1 and CDR2 from the germline V gene are SGHTA and FQGNSA. Trimming shortened V by 5 bases and J by 5 bases, and 21 bases separated the two germline ends. CDR3 length: 16 residues. The CDR3 DNA is TGTGCCAGCAGCACCGTTGGAGGGCAGGGACGGGAGACCCAGTACTTC. As protein: CASSTVGGQGRETQYF.

This rearrangement joins TRBV7-9 to TRBJ1-2; TRBD1 matches 8 bases. The V segment lost 5 bases and the J segment 2 bases; nucleotides outside the gene matches: 10. CDR1 and CDR2 from the germline V gene are SEHNR and FQNEAQ (reference sequence). There are 16 residues in the CDR3. The chain's CDR3 is CASSQPRQGINYGYTF. CDR3 nucleotide sequence: TGTGCCAGCAGCCAGCCCCGACAGGGGATAAACTATGGCTACACCTTC.

This clonotype was detected a few times. The junction does not match germline at one end; this may be a read error. The chain is built from TRBV7-7 and TRBJ2-1; TRBD2 matches 9 bases. Germline CDR1 SSHAT, CDR2 FNYEAQ (reference sequence). There are 17 residues in the CDR3. The CDR3: CASTGGASGMGHNEQFF. The CDR3 DNA follows: TGTGCTAGCACCGGTGGGGCTAGCGGGATGGGGCACAATGAGCAGTTCTTC.

This clonotype was observed a few times. The V call is TRBV4-1, the J call TRBJ1-6; no reliable D call. Germline assignment: CDR1 MGHRA and CDR2 YSYEKL. The CDR3 covers 16 residues. V lost 0 bases to trimming and J lost 7 bases, with 13 bases between them. The CDR3 here is CASSQEGGVGNSPLHF. The CDR3 DNA sequence: TGCGCCAGCAGCCAAGAGGGCGGGGTAGGAAATTCACCCCTCCACTTT.

As regards this clonotype: A much larger clone sits a single nucleotide away, making a read error possible. V is TRBV2 and J is TRBJ1-5; D unclear. Germline values: CDR1 SNHLY, CDR2 FYNNEI. The CDR3 runs to 14 residues. The V gene lost 5 bases and the J gene lost 0 bases, with 8 bases spanning the gap. CDR3 amino acids: CASSPTHSNQPQHF. The DNA of the CDR3 is TGTGCCAGCAGTCCTACACATAGCAATCAGCCCCAGCATTTT.

The rearrangement uses TRBV11-2 and TRBJ1-2; D is ambiguous. Trimming removed 0 bases from V and 1 base from J, with 6 bases in between. Germline CDR1 and CDR2: SGHAT and FQNNGV. CDR3 length: 14 residues. This CDR3 reads CASSLDASNYGYTF. The CDR3 DNA sequence: TGTGCCAGCAGCTTAGACGCCAGTAACTATGGCTACACCTTC.

The CDR3 bases are TGTGCCAGCACCTTGGTAGGGACGACGTGGACCGGGGAGCTGTTTTTT. It translates to CASTLVGTTWTGELFF. The J gene is TRBJ2-2, the V gene TRBV12-3 or TRBV12-4; tentatively, D is TRBD1 or TRBD2 (5 bases each). Trimming shortened V by 7 bases and J by 5 bases, and 20 bases separated the two germline ends. The CDR3 length is 16 residues.

This clonotype was detected once. The gene calls are TRBV7-6 and TRBJ1-6; D not certain. This CDR3 has 14 amino acids. Between the trimmed V and J ends, which lost 2 bases and 14 bases, there was a span of 16 bases. CDR1 SGHVS and CDR2 FNYEAQ come from the germline V gene. This chain's CDR3 is CASSLPGNLVTLHF. For the CDR3, the DNA is TGTGCCAGCAGCTTACCGGGGAACCTTGTTACCCTCCACTTT.

This clonotype appeared a few times. J is TRBJ1-1 and V is TRBV19; 7 nucleotides align to TRBD1. The CDR3 sequence is 14 residues long. From germline, CDR1 is LNHDA and CDR2 SQIVND (reference sequence). The J segment lost 1 base and the V segment lost 5 bases, leaving 4 bases of the junction unmatched. For the CDR3, the DNA is TGTGCCAGTAGTGCACAGGGGAGGAACACTGAAGCTTTCTTT. Its protein product is CASSAQGRNTEAFF.

V is TRBV12-3 or TRBV12-4 and J is TRBJ1-1; TRBD1 aligns across 8 bases. V lost 5 bases to trimming and J lost 4 bases; unmatched junction nucleotides: 3. The CDR3 extends over 13 amino acids. The CDR3 region is CASSPGQVTEAFF. The CDR3 bases are TGTGCCAGCAGTCCGGGACAGGTCACTGAAGCTTTCTTT.

This chain joins TRBV20-1 and TRBJ2-7; tentatively, D is TRBD2 (5 bases). The CDR3 has 13 residues. V lost 0 bases and J lost 5, with 11 bases in between. Per germline, CDR1 DFQATT and CDR2 SNEGSKA (reference sequence). For the CDR3, the DNA is TGCAGTGCTAGAGATTATCGAGGGCACGAGCAGTACTTC. This sequence encodes CSARDYRGHEQYF.

The gene calls are TRBV6-1 and TRBJ2-7, with TRBD1 identical over 11 bases. The V segment lost 0 bases and the J segment 4 bases; nucleotides outside the gene matches: 5. This CDR3 is 16 amino acids long. Germline V gives CDR1 MNHNS, CDR2 SASEGT. CDR3 amino acids: CASSEASGQGAYEQYF. In DNA, the CDR3 is TGTGCCAGCAGTGAAGCATCAGGACAGGGGGCGTACGAGCAGTACTTC.

In its sample, this clonotype was seen many times. The chain employs TRBV6-7 and TRBJ2-2; D may correspond to TRBD1 or TRBD2 (5 bases each). TRBV6-7 is recorded as an ORF, its role being uncertain. Deletions cut 4 bases from V and 6 bases from J, with 9 bases between. CDR3 size: 13 residues. CDR3 region: CASSLGRSGELFF. The CDR3 nucleotides are TGTGCCAGCAGTTTGGGACGTTCCGGGGAGCTGTTTTTT.

This chain joins TRBV6-6 and TRBJ2-5, with D tentatively TRBD2 (6 bases). Germline CDR1 and CDR2: MNHNY and SVGAGI (reference sequence). V was cut by 7 bases and J by 7 bases, with 19 bases left in between. This CDR3 contains 14 residues. CDR3 sequence reads: CASMAGLLGGTQYF. The CDR3 DNA reads TGTGCCAGCATGGCGGGGTTGCTAGGCGGGACCCAGTACTTC.

In DNA, the CDR3 is TGCAGTGCCGGGACCCCCGGGGGCTACACCTTC. Encoded protein: CSAGTPGGYTF. The J gene is TRBJ1-2, the V gene TRBV20-1; D might be TRBD1 (5 bases). This CDR3 is 11 amino acids long. Germline CDR1 is DFQATT and CDR2 is SNEGSKA (reference sequence). The V gene lost 6 bases and the J gene lost 8 bases, with 13 bases spanning the gap.